Given below is one TCR beta chain in context. TCRdb's table, derived via immunoSEQ multiplex PCR, lists solely in-frame clones and lacks some. The sample lists under 120,000 clones; approximately 89% were seen once. This sample is part of a study of T cell changes during pregnancy in multiple sclerosis. V lost 7 bases to trimming and J lost 6 bases; unmatched junction nucleotides: 5. The germline gives CDR1 MNHNS, CDR2 SASEGT. The CDR3 is 14 amino acids. This clonotype was obtained from a female donor with multiple sclerosis, enrolled in a pregnancy study. This chain connects TRBV6-1 to TRBJ2-1; TRBD1 matches 11 bases. The input for sequencing was peripheral blood, taken after pregnancy. CDR3 DNA sequence: TGTGCCAGCACAACCGGGACAGGGGGCAATGAGCAGTTCTTC. Amino acids: CASTTGTGGNEQFF.